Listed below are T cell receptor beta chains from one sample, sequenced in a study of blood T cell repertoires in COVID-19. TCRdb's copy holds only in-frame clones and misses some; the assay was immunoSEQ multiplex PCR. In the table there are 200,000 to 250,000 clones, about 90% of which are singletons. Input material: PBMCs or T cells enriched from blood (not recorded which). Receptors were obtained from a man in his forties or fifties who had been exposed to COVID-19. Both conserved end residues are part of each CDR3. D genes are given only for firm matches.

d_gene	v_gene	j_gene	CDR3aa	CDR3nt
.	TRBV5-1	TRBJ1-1	CASSPLTENTEAFF	TGCGCCAGCAGCCCCCTGACAGAGAACACTGAAGCTTTCTTT
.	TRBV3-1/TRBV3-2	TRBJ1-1	CASSPQGHLEAFF	TGTGCCAGCAGCCCCCAGGGGCACCTTGAAGCTTTCTTT
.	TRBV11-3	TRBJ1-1	CASRPRMNTEAFF	TGTGCCAGCAGGCCGAGAATGAACACTGAAGCTTTCTTT
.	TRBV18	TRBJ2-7	CASSPGTTSYEQYF	TGTGCCAGCTCACCCGGGACAACGTCCTACGAGCAGTACTTC
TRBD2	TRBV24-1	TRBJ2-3	CATSEASGRDTDTQYF	TGTGCCACCAGTGAGGCTAGCGGGAGGGACACAGATACGCAGTATTTT
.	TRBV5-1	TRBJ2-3	CASSRGASTDTQYF	TGCGCCAGCAGCCGGGGGGCCAGCACAGATACGCAGTATTTT
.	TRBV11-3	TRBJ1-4	CASSLWVGEKLFF	TGTGCCAGCAGCTTATGGGTGGGCGAAAAACTGTTTTTT
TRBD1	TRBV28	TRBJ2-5	CASSLIGGRETQYF	TGTGCCAGCAGTTTAATAGGGGGCCGAGAGACCCAGTACTTC
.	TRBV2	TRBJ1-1	CASRTNTEAFF	TGTGCCAGCAGGACAAACACTGAAGCTTTCTTT
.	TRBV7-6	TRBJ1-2	CASSLDTGSGYTF	TGTGCCAGCAGCTTAGATACGGGATCGGGCTACACCTTC
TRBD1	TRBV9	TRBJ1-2	CASSAGQGEWDGYTF	TGTGCCAGCAGCGCAGGACAGGGGGAATGGGATGGCTACACCTTC
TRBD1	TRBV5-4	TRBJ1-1	CASRKTGDGTEAFF	TGTGCCAGCAGGAAGACAGGGGACGGCACTGAAGCTTTCTTT
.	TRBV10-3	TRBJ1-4	CAISGGGINEKLFF	TGTGCCATCAGTGGAGGGGGTATTAATGAAAAACTGTTTTTT
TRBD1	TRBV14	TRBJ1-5	CASSQPTGGEDVTGPQHF	TGTGCCAGCAGCCAGCCTACAGGGGGCGAGGATGTTACGGGGCCCCAGCATTTT
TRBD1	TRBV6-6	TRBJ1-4	CATAPGQANEKLFF	TGTGCCACCGCCCCGGGACAGGCGAACGAAAAACTGTTTTTT
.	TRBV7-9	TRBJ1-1	CASSLDGGLSEAFF	TGTGCCAGCAGCTTAGACGGGGGGCTCTCTGAAGCTTTCTTT
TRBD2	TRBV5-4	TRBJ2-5	CASSLGLAGQETQYF	TGTGCCAGCAGCTTGGGGCTAGCGGGACAAGAGACCCAGTACTTC
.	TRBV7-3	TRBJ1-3	CASSLNGLGDTIYF	TGTGCCAGCAGCTTGAATGGTTTAGGGGACACCATATATTTT
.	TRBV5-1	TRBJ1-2	CANSLAGRVDGYTF	TGCGCCAACAGCTTGGCCGGCAGGGTTGACGGCTACACCTTC
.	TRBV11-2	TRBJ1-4	CASSTRGGTNEKLFF	TGTGCCAGCAGCACCAGAGGGGGAACTAATGAAAAACTGTTTTTT